Sequencing of this T cell receptor beta chain was carried out in a study of blood T cells in healthy people across ages. Study background: Template-switching capture recovered about one barcoded beta molecule per two T cells.

V was cut by 2 bases and J by 8 bases, with 19 bases left in between. The germline V gene encodes CDR1 LGHNA and CDR2 YSLEER. The CDR3 runs to 16 residues. Alongside a J-beta primer mix, a sample-barcoded 5' primer served in a second PCR lasting about 7 to 11 cycles. Sequencing of every sample gave 2.5 million or more CDR3-containing paired-end reads. One entry per CDR3 protein results from TCRdb running MiXCR on the 5' RACE reads. The sample lists over 600,000 distinct CDR3 sequences; 40% to 45% were seen once. Study-wide findings and caveats: A roughly linear fall in TCR beta diversity per million T cells was seen with increasing age.

Comment on this clonotype: Its antigen remains unknown.

The sequencing sample was made of blood. V is TRBV4-3 and J is TRBJ2-1; D perhaps matches TRBD2 (5 bases). This receptor was identified in a man of 80 years or more in good health. CDR3 sequence reads: CASSQQPRAEAYEQFF. In DNA form, the CDR3 reads TGCGCCAGCAGCCAACAGCCCCGAGCGGAGGCCTATGAGCAGTTCTTC.